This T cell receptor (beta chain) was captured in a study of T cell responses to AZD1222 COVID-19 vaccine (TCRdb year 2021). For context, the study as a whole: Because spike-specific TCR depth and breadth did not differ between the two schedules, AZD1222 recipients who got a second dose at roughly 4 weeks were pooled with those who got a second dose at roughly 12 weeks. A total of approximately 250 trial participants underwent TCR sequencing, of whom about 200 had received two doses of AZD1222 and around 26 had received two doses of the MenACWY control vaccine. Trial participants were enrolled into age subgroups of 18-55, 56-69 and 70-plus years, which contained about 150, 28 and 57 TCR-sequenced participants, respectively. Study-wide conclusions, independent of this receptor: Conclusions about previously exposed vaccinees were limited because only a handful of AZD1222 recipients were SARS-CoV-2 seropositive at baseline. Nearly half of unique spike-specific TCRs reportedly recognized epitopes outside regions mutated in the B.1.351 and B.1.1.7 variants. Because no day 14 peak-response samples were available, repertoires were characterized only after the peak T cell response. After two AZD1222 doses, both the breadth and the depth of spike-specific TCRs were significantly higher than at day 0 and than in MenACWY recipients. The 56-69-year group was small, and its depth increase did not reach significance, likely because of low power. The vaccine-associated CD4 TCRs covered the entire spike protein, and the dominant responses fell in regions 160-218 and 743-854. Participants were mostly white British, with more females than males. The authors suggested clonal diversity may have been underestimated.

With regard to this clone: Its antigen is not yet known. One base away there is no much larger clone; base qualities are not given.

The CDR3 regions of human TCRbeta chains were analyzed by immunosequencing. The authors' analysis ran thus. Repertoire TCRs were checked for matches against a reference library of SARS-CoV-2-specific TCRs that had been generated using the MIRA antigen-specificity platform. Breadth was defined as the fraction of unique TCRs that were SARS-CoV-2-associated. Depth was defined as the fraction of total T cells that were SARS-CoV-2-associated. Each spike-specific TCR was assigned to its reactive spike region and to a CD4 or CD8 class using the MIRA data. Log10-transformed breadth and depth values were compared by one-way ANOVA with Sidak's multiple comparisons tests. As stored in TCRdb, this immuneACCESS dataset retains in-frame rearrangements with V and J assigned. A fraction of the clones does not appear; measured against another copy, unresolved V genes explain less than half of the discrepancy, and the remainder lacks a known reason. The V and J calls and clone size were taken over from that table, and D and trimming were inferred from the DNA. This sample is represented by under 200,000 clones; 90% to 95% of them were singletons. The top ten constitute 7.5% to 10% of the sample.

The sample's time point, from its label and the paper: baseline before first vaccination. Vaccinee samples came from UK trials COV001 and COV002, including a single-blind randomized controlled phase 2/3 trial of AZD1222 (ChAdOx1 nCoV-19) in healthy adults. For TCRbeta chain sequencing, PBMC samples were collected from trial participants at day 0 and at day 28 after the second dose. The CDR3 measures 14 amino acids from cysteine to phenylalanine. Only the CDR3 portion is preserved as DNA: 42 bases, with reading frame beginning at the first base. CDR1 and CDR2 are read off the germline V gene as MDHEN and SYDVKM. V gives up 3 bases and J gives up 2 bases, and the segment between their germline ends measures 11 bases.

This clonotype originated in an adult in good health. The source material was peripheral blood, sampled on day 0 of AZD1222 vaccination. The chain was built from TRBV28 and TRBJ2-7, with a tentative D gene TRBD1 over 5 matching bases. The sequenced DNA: TGTGCCAGCAGTTTGGCAGGGCGGCCCTACGAGCAGTACTTC. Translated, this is CASSLAGRPYEQYF. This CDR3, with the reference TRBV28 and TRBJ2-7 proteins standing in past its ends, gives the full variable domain DVKVTQSSRYLVKRTGEKVFLECVQDMDHENMFWYRQDPGLGLRLIYFSYDVKMKEKGDIPEGYSVSREKKERFSLILESASTNQTSMYLCASSLAGRPYEQYFGPGTRLTVT.